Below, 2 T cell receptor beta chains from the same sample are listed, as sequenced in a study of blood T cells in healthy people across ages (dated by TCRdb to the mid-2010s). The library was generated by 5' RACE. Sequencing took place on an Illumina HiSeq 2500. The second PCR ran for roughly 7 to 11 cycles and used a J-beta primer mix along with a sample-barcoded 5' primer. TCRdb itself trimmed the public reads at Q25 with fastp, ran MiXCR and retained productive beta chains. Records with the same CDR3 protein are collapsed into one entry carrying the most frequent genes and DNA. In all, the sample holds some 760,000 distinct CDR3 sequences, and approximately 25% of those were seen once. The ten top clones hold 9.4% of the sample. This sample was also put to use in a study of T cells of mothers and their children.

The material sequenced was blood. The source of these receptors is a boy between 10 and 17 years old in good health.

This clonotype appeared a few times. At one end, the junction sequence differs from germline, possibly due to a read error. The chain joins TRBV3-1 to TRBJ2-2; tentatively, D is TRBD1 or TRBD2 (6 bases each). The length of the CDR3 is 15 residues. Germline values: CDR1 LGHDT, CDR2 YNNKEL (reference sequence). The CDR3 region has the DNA TGTGCCAGCGGCCAAGTGGGGGGCCCGGCCGGGGAGCTGTTTTTT. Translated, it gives CASGQVGGPAGELFF.

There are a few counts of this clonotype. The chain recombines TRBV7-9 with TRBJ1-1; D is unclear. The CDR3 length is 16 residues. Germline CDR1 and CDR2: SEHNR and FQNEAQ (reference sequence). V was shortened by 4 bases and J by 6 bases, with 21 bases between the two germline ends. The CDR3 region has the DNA TGTGCCAGCAGCTCGACATCATACCGGGAAGGATCTGAAGCTTTCTTT. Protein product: CASSSTSYREGSEAFF.